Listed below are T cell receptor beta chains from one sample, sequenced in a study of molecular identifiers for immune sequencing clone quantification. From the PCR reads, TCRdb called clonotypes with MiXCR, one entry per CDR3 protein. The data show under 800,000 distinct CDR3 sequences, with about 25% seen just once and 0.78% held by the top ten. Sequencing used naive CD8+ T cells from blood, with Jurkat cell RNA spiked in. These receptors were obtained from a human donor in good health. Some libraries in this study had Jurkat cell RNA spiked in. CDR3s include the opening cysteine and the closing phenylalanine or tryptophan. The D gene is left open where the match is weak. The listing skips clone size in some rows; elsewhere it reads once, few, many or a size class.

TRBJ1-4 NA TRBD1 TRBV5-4 CASSRDRDWTNKKLFF TGTGCCAGCAGCCGGGACAGGGATTGGACTAATAAAAAACTGTTTTTT
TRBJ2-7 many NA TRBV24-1 CATSDLSGEQYF TGTGCCACCAGTGATTTGTCGGGCGAGCAGTACTTC
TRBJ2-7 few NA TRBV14 CASSQGGAGFPYEQYF TGTGCCAGCAGCCAAGGGGGCGCCGGGTTCCCCTACGAGCAGTACTTC
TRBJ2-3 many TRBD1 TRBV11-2 CASSLGSTTGKDTQYF TGTGCCAGCAGCTTAGGGTCCACGACAGGGAAAGATACGCAGTATTTT
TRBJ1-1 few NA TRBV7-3 CASSLIGTNTEAFF TGTGCCAGCAGCTTAATAGGGACGAACACTGAAGCTTTCTTT
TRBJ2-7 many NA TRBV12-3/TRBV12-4 CASSDDRPEQYF TGTGCCAGCAGTGACGACCGGCCCGAGCAGTACTTC
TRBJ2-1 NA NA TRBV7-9 CASSPGVGPLESKGSYNEQFF TGTGCCAGCAGCCCAGGAGTGGGGCCATTGGAGAGCAAAGGATCCTACAATGAGCAGTTCTTC
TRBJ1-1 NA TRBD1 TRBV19 CASSINRGLTEAFF TGTGCCAGTAGTATCAACAGGGGGCTGACTGAAGCTTTCTTT
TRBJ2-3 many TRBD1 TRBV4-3 CASSLRDRGLDTQYF TGCGCCAGCAGCCTCCGGGACAGGGGGTTGGATACGCAGTATTTT
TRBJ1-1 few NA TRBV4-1 CASSHPTGRPNTEAFF TGCGCCAGCAGCCACCCTACAGGGCGGCCGAACACTGAAGCTTTCTTT
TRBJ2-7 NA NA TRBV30 CAWSVRLFYEQYF TGTGCCTGGAGTGTACGTTTATTTTACGAGCAGTACTTC
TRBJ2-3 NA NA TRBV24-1 CATSDYHDSADTQYF TGTGCCACCAGTGATTACCATGACAGCGCAGATACGCAGTATTTT
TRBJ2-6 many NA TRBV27 CASSLQGPVSGANVLTF TGTGCCAGCAGTCTACAAGGGCCAGTCTCTGGGGCCAACGTCCTGACTTTC
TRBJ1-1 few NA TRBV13 CASSPFAGANTEAFF TGTGCCAGCAGCCCATTCGCCGGGGCGAACACTGAAGCTTTCTTT
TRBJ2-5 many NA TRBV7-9 CASSPPLAQETQYF TGTGCCAGCAGCCCCCCCTTAGCCCAAGAGACCCAGTACTTC
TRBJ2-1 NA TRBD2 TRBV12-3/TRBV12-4 CASSFGMGASGSEDEQFF TGTGCCAGCAGTTTTGGCATGGGGGCTAGCGGGAGTGAAGATGAGCAGTTCTTC
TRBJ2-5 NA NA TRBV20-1 CSAVGHKGETQYF TGCAGTGCTGTAGGACATAAGGGAGAGACCCAGTACTTC
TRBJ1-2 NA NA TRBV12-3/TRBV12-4 CASSSGLVAGPNYGYTF TGTGCCAGCAGTTCAGGGTTGGTTGCAGGACCTAACTATGGCTACACCTTC
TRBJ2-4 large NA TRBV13 CASSLEARGPKNIQYF TGTGCCAGCAGCTTAGAAGCAAGGGGCCCCAAAAACATTCAGTACTTC
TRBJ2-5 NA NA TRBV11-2 CASSLDLAGARGAQYF TGTGCCAGCAGCTTAGATCTCGCGGGGGCCCGCGGGGCCCAGTACTTC
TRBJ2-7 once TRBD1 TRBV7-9 CASSLVKDRYSYEQYF TGTGCCAGCAGCTTAGTTAAGGACAGGTACTCCTACGAGCAGTACTTC
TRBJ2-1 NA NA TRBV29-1 CSVEERYDEQFF TGCAGCGTTGAAGAGCGCTACGATGAGCAGTTCTTC
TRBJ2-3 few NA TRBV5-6 CASNPRDTFTDTQYF TGTGCCAGCAACCCCCGGGACACCTTCACAGATACGCAGTATTTT
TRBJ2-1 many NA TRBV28 CASRAHEQFF TGTGCCAGCAGGGCCCATGAGCAGTTCTTC
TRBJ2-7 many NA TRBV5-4 CASSGDSYAYEQYF TGTGCCAGCAGCGGTGACAGCTACGCCTACGAGCAGTACTTC
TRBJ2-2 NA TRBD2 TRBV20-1 CSAKAGTSGTGELFF TGCAGTGCTAAAGCCGGGACTAGCGGGACCGGGGAGCTGTTTTTT
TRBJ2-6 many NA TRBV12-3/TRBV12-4 CASSPDRTGANVLTF TGTGCCAGCAGTCCTGACAGGACTGGGGCCAACGTCCTGACTTTC
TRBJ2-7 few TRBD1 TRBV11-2 CASSLWRDRDEQYF TGTGCCAGCAGCTTATGGCGGGACAGGGACGAGCAGTACTTC
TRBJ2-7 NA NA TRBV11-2 CASSLGRVEQYF TGTGCCAGCAGCTTAGGTAGAGTCGAGCAGTACTTC
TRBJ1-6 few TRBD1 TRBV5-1 CASSFTGQGRSPLHF TGCGCCAGCAGCTTCACAGGACAGGGAAGGTCACCCCTCCACTTT
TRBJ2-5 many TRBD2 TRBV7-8 CASSLDLAGGMYQETQYF TGTGCCAGCAGCTTAGATCTGGCGGGGGGAATGTACCAAGAGACCCAGTACTTC
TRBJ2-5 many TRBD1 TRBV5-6 CASSLRGTVEPQYF TGTGCCAGCAGCTTGAGGGGGACAGTAGAGCCCCAGTACTTC